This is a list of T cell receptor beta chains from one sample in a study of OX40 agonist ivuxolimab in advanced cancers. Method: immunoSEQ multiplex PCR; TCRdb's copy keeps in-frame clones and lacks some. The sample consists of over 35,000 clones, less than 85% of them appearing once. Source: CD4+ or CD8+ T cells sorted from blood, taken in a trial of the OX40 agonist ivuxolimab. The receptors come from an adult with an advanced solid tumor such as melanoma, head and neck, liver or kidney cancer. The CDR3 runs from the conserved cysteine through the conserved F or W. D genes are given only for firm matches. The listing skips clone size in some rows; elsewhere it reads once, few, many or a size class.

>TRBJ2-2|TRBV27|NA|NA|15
CASSLSSRVAGELFF
TGTGCCAGCAGTTTATCGTCCAGGGTCGCCGGGGAGCTGTTTTTT
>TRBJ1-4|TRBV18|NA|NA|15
CASSSGRLANEKLFF
TGTGCCAGCTCATCAGGGAGGTTGGCTAATGAAAAACTGTTTTTT
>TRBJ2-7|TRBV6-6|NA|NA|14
CASSYPGSSYEQYF
TGTGCCAGCAGTTACCCGGGATCTTCCTACGAGCAGTACTTC
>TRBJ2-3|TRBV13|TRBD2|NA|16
CASSDSSGGGTDTQYF
TGTGCCAGCAGCGACTCTAGCGGGGGAGGGACAGATACGCAGTATTTT
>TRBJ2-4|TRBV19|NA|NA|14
CASSMAVAKNIQYF
TGTGCCAGTAGTATGGCGGTAGCCAAAAACATTCAGTACTTC
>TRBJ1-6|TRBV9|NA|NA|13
CASSVGTNSPLHF
TGTGCCAGCAGCGTAGGGACCAATTCACCCCTCCACTTT
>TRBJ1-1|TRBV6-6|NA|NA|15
CASSYKDRMNTEAFF
TGTGCCAGCAGTTACAAAGACAGGATGAACACTGAAGCTTTCTTT
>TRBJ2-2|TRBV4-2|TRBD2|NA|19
CASSQGTSGRMSGTGELFF
TGTGCCAGCAGCCAAGGGACTAGCGGGAGGATGTCGGGGACCGGGGAGCTGTTTTTT
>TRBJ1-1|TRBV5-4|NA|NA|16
CASRSQGGGMNTEAFF
TGTGCCAGCAGATCCCAAGGGGGTGGGATGAACACTGAAGCTTTCTTT
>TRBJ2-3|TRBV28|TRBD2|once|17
CASSLFGLATGTDTQYF
TGTGCCAGCAGTTTGTTCGGACTAGCGACGGGTACAGATACGCAGTATTTT
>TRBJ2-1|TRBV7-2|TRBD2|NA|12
CASSLLAGGLFF
TGTGCCAGCAGCCTATTAGCGGGAGGGCTGTTCTTC
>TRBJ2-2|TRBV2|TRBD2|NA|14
CASRVMGGAGELFF
TGTGCCAGCAGAGTGATGGGGGGGGCCGGGGAGCTGTTTTTT
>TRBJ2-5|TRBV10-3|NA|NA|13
CASQRAGEETQYF
TGTGCCAGCCAGCGGGCAGGGGAGGAGACCCAGTACTTC
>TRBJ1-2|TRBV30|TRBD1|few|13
CAWSGQGRVGYTF
TGTGCCTGGAGTGGACAGGGTAGGGTTGGCTACACCTTC
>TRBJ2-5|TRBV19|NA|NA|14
CASSASGALETQYF
TGTGCCAGTAGTGCGTCGGGGGCACTAGAGACCCAGTACTTC
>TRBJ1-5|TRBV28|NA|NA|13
CATFVGASQPQHF
TGTGCCACCTTCGTAGGGGCGAGTCAGCCCCAGCATTTT
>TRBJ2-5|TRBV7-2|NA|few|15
CASSLVWGAQETQYF
TGTGCCAGCAGCTTAGTGTGGGGGGCACAGGAGACCCAGTACTTC
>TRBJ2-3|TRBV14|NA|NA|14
CASSPRLGADTQYF
TGTGCCAGCAGCCCCCGACTAGGCGCAGATACGCAGTATTTT
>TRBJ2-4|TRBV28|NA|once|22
CASSLQPQGRTIGILAKNIQYF
TGTGCCAGCAGTTTACAACCCCAGGGACGGACTATTGGGATTCTAGCCAAAAACATTCAGTACTTC
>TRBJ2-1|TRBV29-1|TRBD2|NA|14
CSVGGTSGYNEQFF
TGCAGCGTTGGTGGGACTAGCGGTTACAATGAGCAGTTCTTC
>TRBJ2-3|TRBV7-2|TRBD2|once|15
CASSLSGGNRNTQYF
TGTGCCAGCAGCTTAAGCGGGGGTAACAGAAATACGCAGTATTTT
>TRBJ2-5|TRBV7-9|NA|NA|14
CASSLGLPQETQYF
TGTGCCAGCAGCTTAGGGCTGCCCCAAGAGACCCAGTACTTC
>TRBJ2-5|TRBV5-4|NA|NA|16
CASSLLRDQYQETQYF
TGTGCCAGCAGCTTGTTGAGGGATCAGTACCAAGAGACCCAGTACTTC
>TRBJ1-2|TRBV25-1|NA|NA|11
CASQDRYGYTF
TGTGCCAGCCAGGACAGATATGGCTACACCTTC
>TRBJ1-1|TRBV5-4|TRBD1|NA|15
CASSPGQGRTGEAFF
TGTGCCAGCAGCCCCGGACAGGGGAGAACAGGTGAAGCTTTCTTT
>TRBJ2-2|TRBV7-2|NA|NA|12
CASSSDRGELFF
TGTGCCAGCAGCTCCGATCGCGGGGAGCTGTTTTTT
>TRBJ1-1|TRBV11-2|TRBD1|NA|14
CASSVRGLGTEAFF
TGTGCCAGCAGTGTCAGGGGGCTGGGCACTGAAGCTTTCTTT
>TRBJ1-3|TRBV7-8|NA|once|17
CASSARDFIGSGNTIYF
TGTGCCAGCAGCGCAAGGGACTTCATAGGCTCTGGAAACACCATATATTTT
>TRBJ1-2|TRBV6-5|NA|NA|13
CASSYSTGGGYTF
TGTGCCAGCAGTTACTCGACGGGTGGCGGCTACACCTTC
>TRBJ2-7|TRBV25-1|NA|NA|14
CASSVRPAAYEQYF
TGTGCCAGCAGTGTCAGGCCGGCGGCCTACGAGCAGTACTTC
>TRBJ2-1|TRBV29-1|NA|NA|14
CSVAQTVNYNEQFF
TGCAGCGTCGCCCAGACAGTCAACTACAATGAGCAGTTCTTC
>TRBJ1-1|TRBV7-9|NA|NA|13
CASSLAGRPGAFF
TGTGCCAGCAGCTTAGCCGGCAGACCTGGGGCTTTCTTT
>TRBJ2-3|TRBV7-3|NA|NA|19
CASSLDGAGLRHSTDTQYF
TGTGCCAGCAGCTTAGACGGGGCGGGGCTACGACACAGCACAGATACGCAGTATTTT
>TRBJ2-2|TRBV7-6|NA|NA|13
CASSLGGTGELFF
TGTGCCAGCAGCTTAGGGGGGACCGGGGAGCTGTTTTTT
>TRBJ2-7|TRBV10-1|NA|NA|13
CASRGTAHYEQYF
TGCGCCAGCAGAGGGACGGCGCATTACGAGCAGTACTTC
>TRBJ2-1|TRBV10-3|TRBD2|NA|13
CAIGLAGGNEQFF
TGTGCCATCGGGCTAGCGGGGGGGAATGAGCAGTTCTTC
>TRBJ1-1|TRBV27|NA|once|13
CASSYFRNTEAFF
TGTGCCAGCAGTTACTTTCGGAACACTGAAGCTTTCTTT
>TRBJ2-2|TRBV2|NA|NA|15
CASSEQSANTGELFF
TGTGCCAGCAGTGAACAGTCCGCGAACACCGGGGAGCTGTTTTTT
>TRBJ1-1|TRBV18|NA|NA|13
CASSPAANTEAFF
TGTGCCAGCTCACCGGCGGCGAACACTGAAGCTTTCTTT
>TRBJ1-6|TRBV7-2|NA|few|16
CASSLSDPGTLSPLHF
TGTGCCAGCAGCTTAAGTGACCCCGGGACACTTTCACCCCTCCACTTT
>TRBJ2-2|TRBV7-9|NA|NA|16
CASSQQAVTNTGELFF
TGTGCCAGCAGCCAACAGGCGGTTACGAACACCGGGGAGCTGTTTTTT
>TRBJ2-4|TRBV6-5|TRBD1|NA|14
CASSWGQGGNIQYF
TGTGCCAGCAGTTGGGGACAGGGCGGAAACATTCAGTACTTC
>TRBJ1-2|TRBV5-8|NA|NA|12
CASSLAAPGYTF
TGTGCCAGCAGCTTGGCGGCCCCTGGCTACACCTTC
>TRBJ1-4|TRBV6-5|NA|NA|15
CASSYSGPLGEKLFF
TGTGCCAGCAGTTACTCGGGGCCTCTAGGTGAAAAACTGTTTTTT
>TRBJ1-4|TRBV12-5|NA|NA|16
CASGLVQAGTNEKLFF
TGTGCTAGTGGTTTGGTACAGGCAGGTACTAATGAAAAACTGTTTTTT
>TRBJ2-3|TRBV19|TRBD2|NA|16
CASSKTSGRSADTQYF
TGTGCCAGTAGTAAGACTAGCGGGAGGTCGGCAGATACGCAGTATTTT
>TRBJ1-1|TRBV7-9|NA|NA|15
CASTLGKTENTEAFF
TGTGCCAGCACCCTCGGAAAGACAGAGAACACTGAAGCTTTCTTT
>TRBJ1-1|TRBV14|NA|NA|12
CASSQDQVRAFF
TGTGCCAGCAGCCAAGATCAGGTGAGAGCTTTCTTT
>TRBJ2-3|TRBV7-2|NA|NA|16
CASSHRGRYSTDTQYF
TGTGCCAGCAGCCACCGTGGAAGGTATAGCACAGATACGCAGTATTTT
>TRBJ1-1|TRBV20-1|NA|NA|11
CSAPRNTEAFF
TGCAGTGCTCCGAGGAACACTGAAGCTTTCTTT
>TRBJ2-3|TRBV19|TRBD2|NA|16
CASSSGLAGGGDTQYF
TGTGCCAGTAGTTCTGGACTAGCGGGGGGCGGGGATACGCAGTATTTT
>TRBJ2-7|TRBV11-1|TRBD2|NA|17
CASSLAWNSGRAYEQYF
TGTGCCAGCAGCTTGGCGTGGAATAGCGGGAGAGCCTACGAGCAGTACTTC
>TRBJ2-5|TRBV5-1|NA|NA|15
CASSGLGGAQETQYF
TGCGCCAGCAGCGGACTGGGGGGGGCTCAAGAGACCCAGTACTTC
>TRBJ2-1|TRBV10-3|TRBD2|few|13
CATRTSGDNEQFF
TGTGCCACCCGGACTAGCGGGGACAATGAGCAGTTCTTC